The TCR beta chain described here comes from a study of T cells in localized non-small cell lung cancer. Study-level points and caveats: Of the top 100 tumor clones, median 57 were in adjacent lung, 25 to 35 among its top 100. Among the tissues sampled, uninvolved adjacent lung had the highest T cell clonality, above tumor. Owing to sequencing of a solitary tumor region, heterogeneity cannot be discounted.

This table comes from immunoSEQ multiplex PCR, and its TCRdb copy is limited to in-frame clones, with some not included. The data show 43,000 or so clones, about 91% seen once. This clone is a singleton in its sample. Its antigen is not identified. The clonotype comes from a woman aged 35 to 70 with stage II lung adenocarcinoma. Sequencing used PBMCs, obtained before any cancer treatment.

CDR3: CASSLYYNEEGVADTQYF. CDR3 DNA: TGTGCCAGCAGCTTATACTACAATGAGGAGGGGGTGGCAGATACGCAGTATTTT. The chain joins TRBV7-6 to TRBJ2-3; D possibly uses TRBD1 or TRBD2 (6 bases each). CDR3 size: 18 residues. Trimming removed 2 bases from V and 4 bases from J, with 22 bases in between. CDR1 is SGHVS, CDR2 FNYEAQ, per germline.